These 22 T cell receptor beta chains originate from one sample sequenced in a study of cytomegalovirus exposure and HLA in healthy donors. It was with 60 Vbeta and 13 Jbeta primers that the PCR ran. Assay used: immunoSEQ multiplex PCR; TCRdb lists only in-frame clones, some missing. In the table there are 75,000 to 90,000 clones, over 9.5% of which are singletons. The material sequenced was PBMCs. Receptor source: a man aged 55 to 70 in good health and CMV-seropositive.

In this sample, this clone turned up a few times. The rearrangement joins TRBV7-8 to TRBJ1-1, with 7 bases lining up with TRBD1. CDR1 is SGHVS and CDR2 is FQNEAQ in the germline V gene. The CDR3 is 15 residues long. The ends lost 5 bases at V and 2 bases at J; junction bases unmatched: 8. The CDR3 region has the DNA TGTGCCAGCAGCATACGGACAGGCTTTAACACTGAAGCTTTCTTT. The encoded protein is CASSIRTGFNTEAFF.

This clone showed up just a few times. Written as DNA, the CDR3 is TGTGCCAGCAGCCACAGGGACGCTGGCTACACCTTC. Its translation is CASSHRDAGYTF. V usage is TRBV7-9 and J usage is TRBJ1-2; tentatively, D is TRBD1 (6 bases). The CDR3 contains 12 residues. The germline V gene has CDR1 SEHNR and CDR2 FQNEAQ (reference sequence). The V and J ends lost 5 bases and 7 bases respectively, with 11 bases between them.

This clone was seen more than once but under ten times. The chain links TRBV9 to TRBJ2-2; 10 nucleotides line up with TRBD1. This CDR3 contains 17 residues. CDR1 is SGDLS and CDR2 is YYNGEE in the germline V gene. V shed 2 bases and J 2 bases; nucleotides not matched to a gene: 6. The CDR3 region has the DNA TGTGCCAGCAGCGTCCTAGGGACAGGGGCTAACACCGGGGAGCTGTTTTTT. Its translation is CASSVLGTGANTGELFF.

This clone was found a few times. The chain employs TRBV30 and TRBJ2-2; 10 nucleotides match TRBD2. V lost 4 bases and J lost 5; bases outside the gene matches: 4. CDR1 and CDR2 (germline): GTSNPN, SVGIG (reference sequence). The CDR3 has 14 amino acids. The DNA for the CDR3 is TGTGCCTGGAAGGAGGGACTAGCGACCGGGGAGCTGTTTTTT. This codes for CAWKEGLATGELFF. The variable domain in full, with the rest retrieved from reference TRBV30 and TRBJ2-2, is SQTIHQWPATLVQPVGSPLSLECTVEGTSNPNLYWYRQAAGRGLQLLFYSVGIGQISSEVPQNLSASRPQDRQFILSSKKLLLSDSGFYLCAWKEGLATGELFFGEGSRLTVL.

A remark on this clone: Its ends do not fully match the called genes, so a read error is possible. The chain uses TRBV30 and TRBJ1-2; tentative D call: TRBD1 (5 bases). The germline gives CDR1 GTSNPN, CDR2 SVGIG (reference sequence). This CDR3 spans 13 amino acids. CDR3 DNA: TGTGCCTGGATGGGAAAAGCCCTATGGGGCTACAACTTC. Its protein product is CAWMGKALWGYNF.

In this sample, this clone turned up a few times. The rearrangement links TRBV28 to TRBJ1-3; 7 positions agree with TRBD1. Per germline, CDR1 MDHEN and CDR2 SYDVKM. V was pared by 6 bases and J by 1 base, with 9 bases of the junction left unmatched. The CDR3 spans 16 residues. The CDR3 DNA sequence: TGTGCCAGCAGCCAGACAGGGCCCATATCTGGAAACACCATATATTTT. It yields the protein CASSQTGPISGNTIYF.

This clone has more than one count but fewer than ten. The rearrangement joins TRBV11-2 to TRBJ1-1, with D possibly being TRBD1 (5 bases). Germline V gives CDR1 SGHAT, CDR2 FQNNGV. The CDR3 is 14 residues long. The V gene lost 4 bases and the J gene lost 1 base, with 10 bases spanning the gap. CDR3 nucleotides: TGTGCCAGCAGCTCCTCCGACAGGAACACTGAAGCTTTCTTT. Protein: CASSSSDRNTEAFF. Full variable domain (rest looked up from reference TRBV11-2 and TRBJ1-1): EAGVAQSPRYKIIEKRQSVAFWCNPISGHATLYWYQQILGQGPKLLIQFQNNGVVDDSQLPKDRFSAERLKGVDSTLKIQPAKLEDSAVYLCASSSSDRNTEAFFGQGTRLTVV.

The V gene is TRBV6-1, the J gene TRBJ1-2; D perhaps matches TRBD1 (6 bases). This CDR3 region has 15 residues. Per the germline V gene, CDR1 is MNHNS and CDR2 is SASEGT. V lost 3 bases and J lost 4, with 15 bases in between. For the CDR3, the DNA is TGTGCCAGCAGTGATGGGGGACACATCCCCTATGGCTACACCTTC. Protein sequence: CASSDGGHIPYGYTF.

This clone was seen a handful of times. This chain links TRBV7-8 with TRBJ2-1; D perhaps matches TRBD2 (5 bases). The CDR3 is 17 residues long. The germline V gene has CDR1 SGHVS and CDR2 FQNEAQ. Trimming left V 6 bases short and J 0 bases short, with 18 bases between. Here the CDR3 reads CASRPQERSSSYNEQFF. In nucleotides, the CDR3 is TGTGCCAGCAGACCTCAGGAGCGGTCCAGCTCCTACAATGAGCAGTTCTTC.

This clone was counted between two and nine times. The chain joins TRBV4-2 to TRBJ1-6; 8 nucleotides line up with TRBD1. The germline V gene has CDR1 LGHNA and CDR2 YNFKEQ. The ends lost 6 bases at V and 6 bases at J; junction bases unmatched: 4. The CDR3 loop spans 14 amino acids. The CDR3 is CASSPTGGNSPLHF. CDR3 coding DNA: TGTGCCAGCAGTCCCACAGGGGGTAATTCACCCCTCCACTTT.

The sample holds a few counts of this clone. V and J are TRBV30 and TRBJ2-5; tentative D call: TRBD2 (5 bases). The V gene lost 2 bases and the J gene lost 5 bases, with 18 bases spanning the gap. Germline loops: CDR1 GTSNPN, CDR2 SVGIG (reference sequence). This CDR3 comprises 15 residues. In nucleotides, the CDR3 is TGTGCCTGGAGTTCGGGCGGGCGGCCCATGGAGACCCAGTACTTC. Its protein product is CAWSSGGRPMETQYF.

The gene calls are TRBV7-9 and TRBJ1-1; D possibly corresponds to TRBD1 (5 bases). This CDR3 contains 12 residues. With 4 bases removed from V and 11 bases from J, the gap between germline ends came to 14 bases. Germline lookup yields CDR1 SEHNR and CDR2 FQNEAQ (reference sequence). This CDR3 reads CASSWTIRTAFF. In DNA form, the CDR3 reads TGTGCCAGCAGCTGGACAATCCGGACGGCTTTCTTT.

The rearrangement uses TRBV5-1 and TRBJ2-5; maybe TRBD1 (6 bases). The ends were cut back, 8 bases at V and 1 base at J, with 12 bases in the middle. CDR1 SGHRS and CDR2 YFSETQ come from the germline V gene. CDR3 length: 13 residues. Here the CDR3 reads CASRRDTQETQYF. CDR3 sequence (DNA): TGCGCCAGTAGACGGGACACCCAAGAGACCCAGTACTTC. The whole variable domain, remainder taken from reference TRBV5-1 and TRBJ2-5, is KAGVTQTPRYLIKTRGQQVTLSCSPISGHRSVSWYQQTPGQGLQFLFEYFSETQRNKGNFPGRFSGRQFSNSRSEMNVSTLELGDSALYLCASRRDTQETQYFGPGTRLLVL.

The chain has TRBV5-4 and TRBJ2-5, with D possibly TRBD1 on 6 matching bases. V was trimmed by 4 bases and J by 3 bases, leaving 13 bases between them. This CDR3 spans 14 amino acids. In germline, CDR1 is SGHNT, CDR2 YYREEE (reference sequence). CDR3 nucleotide sequence: TGTGCCAGCAGCGATCCCGGGACAAAAGAGACCCAGTACTTC. This encodes CASSDPGTKETQYF.

This clone was detected only a few times. The V and J genes are TRBV5-4 and TRBJ2-1; 8 bases are a match to TRBD1. Trimming cost V 0 bases and J 7 bases; bases outside gene matches: 0. This CDR3 spans 13 amino acids. The germline V gene encodes CDR1 SGHNT and CDR2 YYREEE (reference sequence). The chain's CDR3 is CASSLGTGNEQFF. CDR3 coding DNA: TGTGCCAGCAGCTTGGGGACAGGGAATGAGCAGTTCTTC.

This clone occurred a few times. CDR3 sequence: CASSISGTGGLEQYF. The CDR3 DNA reads TGTGCCAGTAGTATCTCCGGGACAGGGGGCCTCGAGCAGTACTTC. This chain connects TRBV19 to TRBJ2-7; 12 bases match TRBD1. V shed 3 bases and J 6 bases; nucleotides not matched to a gene: 6. CDR1 is LNHDA, CDR2 SQIVND, per germline (reference sequence). This CDR3 has 15 residues.

As for this clone: Since the CDR3 does not end with the conserved phenylalanine or tryptophan, this likely comes from a read error. The chain links TRBV5-1 to TRBJ2-2, with a possible D match to TRBD2 (6 bases). CDR1 SGHRS and CDR2 YFSETQ come from the germline V gene. CDR3 length equals 15 residues. Trimming cost V 2 bases and J 2 bases, with 10 bases left between them. DNA for the CDR3: TGCGCCAGCAGCTTCCGGGACTCTAACACCGGGGAGCTGTTTGTT. Its translation: CASSFRDSNTGELFV.

CDR3 nucleotide sequence: TGTGCCACCAGCAGAGATAGGACGGGAGAACTGTTTTTT. Its translation is CATSRDRTGELFF. The chain uses TRBV15 and TRBJ1-4; no clear D gene. The germline V gene encodes CDR1 LNHNV and CDR2 YYDKDF (reference sequence). The CDR3 is 13 amino acids. V was shortened by 0 bases and J by 12 bases, with 11 bases between the two germline ends.

This clone was counted a few times. This rearrangement joins TRBV19 to TRBJ2-3; D is possibly TRBD1 (5 bases). The length of the CDR3 is 14 residues. Germline assignment: CDR1 LNHDA and CDR2 SQIVND (reference sequence). V dropped 3 bases and J dropped 2 bases, with 9 bases sitting between them. CDR3 sequence reads: CASSIRADTDTQYF. In DNA, the CDR3 is TGTGCCAGTAGTATCAGGGCAGACACAGATACGCAGTATTTT.

By share, this clone ranks as medium-sized. V usage is TRBV6-1 and J usage is TRBJ2-5; weak D call: TRBD1 (5 bases). Germline CDR1 is MNHNS and CDR2 is SASEGT. The CDR3 spans 16 residues. The V gene lost 4 bases and the J gene lost 3 bases, with 18 bases spanning the gap. The CDR3: CASSGGQGLGEETQYF. The CDR3 DNA reads as TGTGCCAGCAGTGGGGGCCAGGGCCTAGGGGAAGAGACCCAGTACTTC.

This rearrangement joins TRBV5-1 to TRBJ1-2; D call uncertain. CDR3 length: 13 amino acids. From germline, CDR1 is SGHRS and CDR2 YFSETQ. V was clipped by 0 bases and J by 2 bases, with 5 bases between them. The CDR3 region has the DNA TGCGCCAGCAGCTTGGACAGCAACTATGGCTACACCTTC. Translating gives CASSLDSNYGYTF.

This clone was observed a handful of times. The V call is TRBV28, the J call TRBJ2-1; possible D gene TRBD1, 5 bases. The germline V and J ends were trimmed by 3 bases and 15 bases, with 24 bases remaining between them. Germline V CDR1 and CDR2: MDHEN, SYDVKM. The CDR3 contains 15 residues. For the CDR3, the DNA is TGTGCCAGCAGTTTCAGGGATAGTTTTGGCCACCTCGGGTTCTTC. Protein sequence: CASSFRDSFGHLGFF.